The 14 T cell receptor beta chains in this list originate from one sample, sequenced in a study of CD8 T cells in ankylosing spondylitis. Their antigens remain unidentified. Regarding the study as a whole: Fewer than 10 highly homologous variants formed a TCR beta motif that appeared characteristic of ankylosing spondylitis blood.

Each CDR3 protein is one row after TCRdb ran MiXCR on the 5' RACE reads. The sample holds 300,000 to 400,000 distinct CDR3 sequences, around 20% seen once. Input material: blood, either unsorted or a sorted T cell fraction (not recorded which). The receptors come from a male donor with ankylosing spondylitis.

This clonotype was counted only a few times. The chain joins TRBV12-3 or TRBV12-4 to TRBJ1-5; D not certain. The CDR3 sequence is 16 residues long. Trimming left V 7 bases short and J 3 bases short, with 19 bases between. The CDR3: CASTWSIPGLNQPQHF. The CDR3 DNA follows: TGTGCCAGCACTTGGAGTATTCCGGGCCTCAATCAGCCCCAGCATTTT.

The gene calls are TRBV24-1 and TRBJ2-3; 8 bases line up with TRBD2. Trimming removed 3 bases from V and 7 bases from J; junction bases left unmatched: 11. Germline V gene sequence: CDR1 KGHDR, CDR2 SFDVKD. The length of the CDR3 is 16 residues. The CDR3 loop is CATSDETSDQTYTQYF. The DNA for the CDR3 is TGTGCCACCAGTGATGAGACTAGCGATCAAACCTATACGCAGTATTTT.

This clonotype was seen repeatedly, ten times or more. This chain joins TRBV18 and TRBJ2-1, with D possibly matching TRBD2 (6 bases). In germline, CDR1 is KGHSH, CDR2 LQKENI. The germline V and J ends were trimmed by 0 bases and 6 bases, with 12 bases remaining between them. CDR3 length: 15 residues. CDR3 in amino acids: CASSPPGLSINEQFF. CDR3 DNA: TGTGCCAGCTCACCACCGGGACTTTCGATCAATGAGCAGTTCTTC.

This chain joins TRBV4-3 and TRBJ2-1; the match to TRBD2 covers 7 bases. This CDR3 contains 15 residues. CDR1 is LGHNA, CDR2 YSLEER, per germline. The junction had 3 bases not matched to a gene; V was cut back by 1 base and J by 3 bases. This CDR3 is CASSQVLAIYNEQFF. Written as DNA, the CDR3 is TGCGCCAGCAGCCAAGTACTAGCGATCTACAATGAGCAGTTCTTC.

Comments on this clonotype: One end of the junction fails to match germline, which may point to a read error. The genes are TRBV20-1 and TRBJ2-7; 7 bases are a match to TRBD2. The length of the CDR3 is 12 residues. CDR1 and CDR2 (germline): DFQATT, SNEGSKA (reference sequence). In DNA form, the CDR3 reads TGCAGTGCTGAGACTAGCTCCAACGAGCAGTACTTC. The encoded protein is CSAETSSNEQYF.

The chain recombines TRBV6-5 with TRBJ2-2; D is uncertain. CDR3 length: 15 residues. Germline V gene lookup returns CDR1 MNHEY and CDR2 SVGAGI. V was pared by 0 bases and J by 2 bases, with 7 bases between. CDR3: CASSYSWGNTGELFF. CDR3 nucleotide sequence: TGTGCCAGCAGTTACTCCTGGGGTAACACCGGGGAGCTGTTTTTT.

This clonotype was detected once. This sequence joins TRBV7-3 and TRBJ2-5, with 8 bases lining up with TRBD1. The junction had 6 bases not matched to a gene; V was cut back by 2 bases and J by 1 base. This CDR3 contains 16 residues. Germline V CDR1 and CDR2: SGHTA, FQGTGA. Here the CDR3 reads CASSLGHRGFQETQYF. The CDR3 DNA sequence: TGTGCCAGCAGCTTAGGGCACAGGGGGTTCCAAGAGACCCAGTACTTC.

The chain uses TRBV5-1 and TRBJ2-2, with D maybe TRBD2 (7 bases). Looked up from germline, CDR1 is SGHRS and CDR2 is YFSETQ. This CDR3 region has 15 residues. Trimming removed 4 bases from V and 1 base from J, with 11 bases in between. Here the CDR3 reads CASSVGGQNTGELFF. The CDR3 bases are TGCGCCAGCAGCGTCGGGGGGCAGAACACCGGGGAGCTGTTTTTT.

This clonotype was counted only a few times. The chain's CDR3 is CASSPNRDGNEQYF. CDR3 in DNA: TGCGCCAGCAGCCCAAACAGGGACGGGAACGAGCAGTACTTC. The chain employs TRBV5-1 and TRBJ2-7; D perhaps matches TRBD1 (6 bases). Between the trimmed V and J ends, which lost 4 bases and 5 bases, there was a span of 16 bases. CDR1 is SGHRS and CDR2 is YFSETQ in the germline V gene. The CDR3 contains 14 residues. The complete variable domain, with remaining parts taken from reference TRBV5-1 and TRBJ2-7, reads KAGVTQTPRYLIKTRGQQVTLSCSPISGHRSVSWYQQTPGQGLQFLFEYFSETQRNKGNFPGRFSGRQFSNSRSEMNVSTLELGDSALYLCASSPNRDGNEQYFGPGTRLTVT.

The chain has TRBV2 and TRBJ2-5; TRBD2 might be the D (6 bases). Germline V gene data show CDR1 as SNHLY and CDR2 as FYNNEI. V lost 6 bases, J lost 5 bases, and 16 bases lay in between. The CDR3 covers 14 residues. The CDR3 here is CASRKGGGEETQYF. The CDR3 nucleotides read TGTGCCAGCAGGAAGGGAGGAGGAGAGGAGACCCAGTACTTC.

J is TRBJ2-2 and V is TRBV6-4; 10 bases align to TRBD2. V lost 0 bases, J lost 6 bases, and 4 bases stayed unmatched. This CDR3 contains 16 residues. CDR1 MRHNA and CDR2 SNTAGT come from the germline V gene. The CDR3 region has the DNA TGTGCCAGCAGTGACTCGTCGCTAGCGGGAGCCGGGGAGCTGTTTTTT. It codes for CASSDSSLAGAGELFF.

This clonotype was observed many times. The CDR3 loop is CASSQGPYEQYF. The CDR3 region has the DNA TGTGCCAGCAGCCAAGGTCCCTACGAGCAGTACTTC. This rearrangement joins TRBV3-1 to TRBJ2-7, with D hard to call. Germline assignment: CDR1 LGHDT and CDR2 YNNKEL (reference sequence). Deletions cut 1 base from V and 2 bases from J, with 3 bases between. The CDR3 consists of 12 residues.

This clonotype was observed a few times. This chain links TRBV5-1 with TRBJ2-3; 8 bases agree with TRBD1. Germline assignment: CDR1 SGHRS and CDR2 YFSETQ. Trimming removed 1 base from V and 3 bases from J; junction bases left unmatched: 4. The CDR3 runs 15 residues. The CDR3, as DNA: TGCGCCAGCAGCTTGATGGACAGGGAAACAGATACGCAGTATTTT. As protein: CASSLMDRETDTQYF.

The chain combines TRBV6-6 with TRBJ1-5, with D unresolved. V was cut by 5 bases and J by 1 base, with 6 bases left in between. The length of the CDR3 is 13 residues. Germline lookup yields CDR1 MNHNY and CDR2 SVGAGI (reference sequence). For the CDR3, the DNA is TGTGCCAGCAGTGATGACAGCAATCAGCCCCAGCATTTT. This codes for CASSDDSNQPQHF.